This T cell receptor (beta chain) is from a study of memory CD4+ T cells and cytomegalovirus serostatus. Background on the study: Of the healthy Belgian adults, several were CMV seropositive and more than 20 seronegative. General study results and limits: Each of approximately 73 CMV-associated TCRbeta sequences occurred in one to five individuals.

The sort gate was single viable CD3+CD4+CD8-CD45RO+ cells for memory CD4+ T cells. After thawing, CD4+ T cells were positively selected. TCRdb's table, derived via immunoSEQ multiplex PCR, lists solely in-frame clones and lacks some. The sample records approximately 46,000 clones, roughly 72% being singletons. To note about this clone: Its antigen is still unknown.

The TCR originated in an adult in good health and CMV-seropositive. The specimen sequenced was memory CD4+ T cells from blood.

CDR3 sequence: CANRDRGSETQYF. DNA for the CDR3: TGTGCCAATAGGGACAGGGGGTCAGAGACCCAGTACTTC. The V and J genes are TRBV5-4 and TRBJ2-5, with 11 positions matching TRBD1. Germline V gene data show CDR1 as SGHNT and CDR2 as YYREEE (reference sequence). CDR3 length: 13 residues. The trim removed 9 bases at V and 4 bases at J, leaving 5 bases unmatched.